The 17 T cell receptor beta chains below all came from one sample that was sequenced in a study of blood T cell repertoires in COVID-19. The method was immunoSEQ multiplex PCR; TCRdb's version includes in-frame clones alone and lacks a portion of them. The sample gives 26,000 or so clones, roughly 90% of which show up once; less than 3.5% is in the top ten. Sequencing input: peripheral blood. Receptors were obtained from a human donor in a cohort sampled during active COVID-19.

The chain couples TRBV7-9 to TRBJ1-1; D possibly corresponds to TRBD1 (6 bases). Trimming removed 4 bases from V and 1 base from J, with 7 bases in between. The germline CDR1 and CDR2 sequences are SEHNR and FQNEAQ (reference sequence). This CDR3 spans 13 amino acids. CDR3 sequence reads: CASSSQGNTEAFF. The CDR3, as DNA: TGTGCCAGCAGCTCACAGGGGAACACTGAAGCTTTCTTT.

The CDR3 bases are TGTGCCAGCCGGACAGGTAGTACAGATACGCAGTATTTT. Amino acids: CASRTGSTDTQYF. This chain connects TRBV5-5 to TRBJ2-3; the match to TRBD1 covers 7 bases. Germline V CDR1 and CDR2: SGHKS, YYEKEE (reference sequence). The CDR3 spans 13 residues. Trimming removed 7 bases from V and 3 bases from J; junction bases left unmatched: 5.

This chain connects TRBV15 to TRBJ2-5; D gene ambiguous. Germline CDR1 LNHNV, CDR2 YYDKDF (reference sequence). Trimming removed 0 bases from V and 9 bases from J, with 8 bases in between. The CDR3 consists of 12 residues. CDR3 sequence: CATSRDVSAQYF. CDR3 coding DNA: TGTGCCACCAGCAGAGATGTGAGCGCCCAGTACTTC.

In regard to this clone: Other DNA sequences in this specimen translate into the identical CDR3. The chain carries TRBV6-6 and TRBJ2-1; 8 bases line up with TRBD1. Germline V gene sequence: CDR1 MNHNY, CDR2 SVGAGI (reference sequence). This CDR3 spans 15 amino acids. Germline trimming cut 4 bases from V and 8 bases from J; bases unmatched to any gene: 10. In nucleotides, the CDR3 is TGTGCCAGCAGTTCCGGGGGACAGGTGGTTCATGAGCAGTTCTTC. Protein sequence: CASSSGGQVVHEQFF.

The genes are TRBV10-1 and TRBJ2-1, with 8 bases that match TRBD2. This CDR3 has 16 residues. Germline loops: CDR1 WNHNN, CDR2 SYGVQD (reference sequence). J gave up 2 bases and V 4 bases, and 7 bases lay outside the gene matches. CDR3 nucleotides: TGCGCCAGCAGTGCTCAGCTTAGCGGGGCCTACAATGAGCAGTTCTTC. Translation gives CASSAQLSGAYNEQFF.

V usage is TRBV18 and J usage is TRBJ2-3, with 14 bases fitting TRBD2. After removal of 1 base from V and 5 bases from J, the junction contained 8 bases not matched to a gene. The CDR3 runs 18 residues. CDR1 is KGHSH, CDR2 LQKENI, per germline. The CDR3 loop reads CASSPQRLAGGRGDTQYF. Written as DNA, the CDR3 is TGTGCCAGCTCACCACAAAGACTAGCGGGGGGGCGCGGAGATACGCAGTATTTT.

V is TRBV9 and J is TRBJ2-7; tentative D call: TRBD1 (6 bases). Per the germline V gene, CDR1 is SGDLS and CDR2 is YYNGEE. The V end lost 2 bases, the J end lost 1 base, and 7 bases lay between the germline ends. CDR3 length: 13 residues. The CDR3 region is CASSVGQSYEQYF. The CDR3 bases are TGTGCCAGCAGCGTCGGACAGTCCTACGAGCAGTACTTC.

The chain has TRBV5-4 and TRBJ2-5; TRBD1 is a possible D gene (6 bases). CDR1 and CDR2 from the germline V gene are SGHNT and YYREEE (reference sequence). Trimming left V 2 bases short and J 1 base short, with 9 bases between. The CDR3 is 14 amino acids. The CDR3 sequence is CASSLQGPQETQYF. CDR3 sequence (DNA): TGTGCCAGCAGCTTACAGGGACCCCAAGAGACCCAGTACTTC.

The chain combines TRBV6-5 with TRBJ2-3, with 8 bases identical to TRBD2. This CDR3 is 15 amino acids long. Trimming cost V 6 bases and J 4 bases; bases outside gene matches: 9. Germline V gene lookup returns CDR1 MNHEY and CDR2 SVGAGI. For the CDR3, the DNA is TGTGCCAGCAGGGGGGGACTAGGAATCTCAGATACGCAGTATTTT. It yields the protein CASRGGLGISDTQYF.

The rearrangement uses TRBV6-5 and TRBJ1-5; 7 nucleotides align to TRBD1. The junction had 15 bases not matched to a gene; V was cut back by 4 bases and J by 9 bases. The CDR3 spans 16 residues. Germline CDR1 and CDR2: MNHEY and SVGAGI. Written as DNA, the CDR3 is TGTGCCAGCAGTTTCCGGACAGGAAAGACGAGGGGGCCCCAGCATTTT. Translation gives CASSFRTGKTRGPQHF.

This rearrangement joins TRBV18 to TRBJ1-1; possible D gene TRBD1, 5 bases. Trimming took off 3 bases at V and 5 bases at J, with 16 bases between the two ends. Germline loops: CDR1 KGHSH, CDR2 LQKENI. This CDR3 contains 15 residues. The CDR3 DNA reads as TGTGCCAGCTCACCTCTTCAACAGGAGGGAACTGAAGCTTTCTTT. Protein: CASSPLQQEGTEAFF. Supplemented by reference TRBV18 and TRBJ1-1, the full variable domain reads NAGVMQNPRHLVRRRGQEARLRCSPMKGHSHVYWYRQLPEEGLKFMVYLQKENIIDESGMPKERFSAEFPKEGPSILRIQQVVRGDSAAYFCASSPLQQEGTEAFFGQGTRLTVV.

This clone was seen only once. The chain couples TRBV9 to TRBJ2-2; 10 nucleotides align to TRBD1. The length of the CDR3 is 15 residues. The V gene end was trimmed by 3 bases and the J gene end by 6 bases; junction bases not matched to a gene: 5. Per germline, CDR1 SGDLS and CDR2 YYNGEE. This CDR3 reads CASSAGTGDAGELFF. In DNA, the CDR3 is TGTGCCAGCAGCGCAGGGACAGGGGACGCCGGGGAGCTGTTTTTT.

The chain recombines TRBV4-1 with TRBJ2-3, with 7 bases matching TRBD2. In germline, CDR1 is MGHRA, CDR2 YSYEKL. The CDR3 runs 17 residues. V lost 0 bases and J lost 2; bases outside the gene matches: 8. As DNA, the CDR3 is TGCGCCAGCAGCCAAGATAGGAGCGGGGCTAACACAGATACGCAGTATTTT. It encodes CASSQDRSGANTDTQYF.

This chain uses TRBV24-1 with TRBJ2-3; 12 nucleotides line up with TRBD2. From germline, CDR1 is KGHDR and CDR2 SFDVKD. The CDR3 is 18 residues long. V shed 7 bases, J shed 4 bases, and the junction held 14 bases outside the gene matches. The CDR3 coding sequence is TGTGCCACCAGCGCCCTGGGGGCTAGCGGGGGGGCGTCAGATACGCAGTATTTT. It specifies CATSALGASGGASDTQYF.

This sequence joins TRBV12-3 or TRBV12-4 and TRBJ1-5; TRBD1 agrees at 7 bases. The CDR3 is 13 residues long. This chain's CDR3 is CATQGIYDQPQHF. CDR3 DNA sequence: TGTGCGACACAGGGGATTTATGATCAGCCCCAGCATTTT.

As DNA, the CDR3 is TGCGCCAGCAGCTTGGTCCTAGCGGGGGGACCCGGTGAGCAGTTCTTC. It encodes CASSLVLAGGPGEQFF. This sequence joins TRBV5-1 and TRBJ2-1, with 11 bases lining up with TRBD2. V shed 0 bases and J 9 bases; nucleotides not matched to a gene: 8. Germline V gene lookup returns CDR1 SGHRS and CDR2 YFSETQ. This CDR3 spans 16 amino acids.

CDR3 amino acids: CASSLDYQGREQFF. CDR3 coding DNA: TGTGCCAGCAGCTTAGATTACCAGGGGCGGGAGCAGTTCTTC. This rearrangement joins TRBV7-8 to TRBJ2-1; D may be TRBD1 (6 bases). The CDR3 contains 14 residues. Per the germline V gene, CDR1 is SGHVS and CDR2 is FQNEAQ. V gave up 1 base and J gave up 10 bases, with 14 bases separating them.